This passage covers 29 T cell receptor beta chains from one sample sequenced in a study of response to subunit inactivated influenza vaccine. TCRdb re-called the RT-PCR reads with MiXCR, one entry per CDR3 protein. The sample shows roughly 540,000 distinct CDR3 sequences, roughly 25% of them seen only once. These data are also associated with another study on T cells expressing NK-cell markers. That source notes: The TCR beta cDNA came from 5'RACE template switching with UMIs.

The input for sequencing was CD4+ T cells sorted from PBMCs, taken about 12 days after vaccination. These receptor sequences come from a man in his fifties who received an inactivated influenza vaccine.

This clonotype was recorded at least ten times. The gene calls are TRBV29-1 and TRBJ2-7, with unresolved D. This CDR3 is built from 13 residues. The germline V and J ends were trimmed by 3 bases and 0 bases, with 9 bases remaining between them. Germline CDR1 is SQVTM and CDR2 is ANQGSEA. The CDR3 protein is CSVEDPLSYEQYF. CDR3 bases: TGCAGCGTTGAGGACCCCCTCTCCTACGAGCAGTACTTC.

The chain is built from TRBV20-1 and TRBJ1-5; D unclear. Trimming removed 2 bases from V and 0 bases from J, with 11 bases in between. This CDR3 spans 15 amino acids. Germline loops: CDR1 DFQATT, CDR2 SNEGSKA (reference sequence). This CDR3 reads CSARIPGGSNQPQHF. The DNA for the CDR3 is TGCAGTGCTAGAATCCCCGGCGGTAGCAATCAGCCCCAGCATTTT.

This chain joins TRBV7-2 and TRBJ2-7; D gene unclear. CDR3 length: 14 amino acids. V lost 3 bases and J 2 bases, leaving 11 bases between the germline ends. The germline gives CDR1 SGHTA, CDR2 FQGNSA. CDR3 protein: CASSFLQQTYEQYF. In DNA form, the CDR3 reads TGTGCCAGCAGCTTCCTACAACAAACCTACGAGCAGTACTTC.

Only a few counts were recorded for this clonotype. J is TRBJ2-5 and V is TRBV5-1; a weak D match, TRBD1 (6 bases). The CDR3 is 15 amino acids. From germline, CDR1 is SGHRS and CDR2 YFSETQ. With 1 base removed from V and 2 bases from J, the gap between germline ends came to 12 bases. Here the CDR3 DNA reads TGCGCCAGCAGCTTGCTAGGGACACTTCAAGAGACCCAGTACTTC. It codes for CASSLLGTLQETQYF.

The V call is TRBV10-3, the J call TRBJ2-1; D might be TRBD2 (7 bases). Between the trimmed V and J ends, which lost 7 bases and 4 bases, there was a span of 14 bases. Germline CDR1 is ENHRY and CDR2 is SYGVKD. The CDR3 runs 14 residues. The CDR3 sequence is CAINREGNYNEQFF. The CDR3 nucleotides are TGTGCCATCAACAGGGAGGGCAATTACAATGAGCAGTTCTTC.

The chain is built from TRBV7-2 and TRBJ2-5; tentative D call: TRBD2 (5 bases). V lost 5 bases to trimming and J lost 2 bases, with 15 bases between them. Germline loops: CDR1 SGHTA, CDR2 FQGNSA. The length of the CDR3 is 15 residues. CDR3 sequence reads: CASSTGLPGQETQYF. DNA of the CDR3: TGTGCCAGCAGCACTGGACTTCCGGGGCAAGAGACCCAGTACTTC. Supplemented by reference TRBV7-2 and TRBJ2-5, the full variable domain reads GAGVSQSPSNKVTEKGKDVELRCDPISGHTALYWYRQSLGQGLEFLIYFQGNSAPDKSGLPSDRFSAERTGGSVSTLTIQRTQQEDSAVYLCASSTGLPGQETQYFGPGTRLLVL.

In this sample, this clonotype turned up a few times. The chain recombines TRBV12-3 or TRBV12-4 with TRBJ2-5; unclear D gene. The V end lost 1 base, the J end lost 2 bases, and 11 bases lay between the germline ends. The CDR3 is 15 residues long. CDR3 nucleotide sequence: TGTGCCAGCAGTTTAGGAGTTGCCGAGCAAGAGACCCAGTACTTC. Translated, it gives CASSLGVAEQETQYF.

The sample holds a few counts of this clonotype. The CDR3 is CASSQGSRGRQFF. The CDR3 DNA follows: TGTGCCAGCAGCCAAGGATCGCGGGGACGGCAGTTCTTC. This sequence joins TRBV14 and TRBJ2-1, with D possibly matching TRBD2 (6 bases). V dropped 1 base and J dropped 12 bases, with 13 bases sitting between them. The V gene's germline CDR1 is SGHDN and CDR2 FVKESK. There are 13 residues in the CDR3.

This sequence joins TRBV5-4 and TRBJ1-1, with TRBD1 identical over 7 bases. The trim removed 0 bases at V and 0 bases at J, leaving 2 bases unmatched. This CDR3 contains 15 residues. Germline CDR1 is SGHNT and CDR2 is YYREEE (reference sequence). For the CDR3, the DNA is TGTGCCAGCAGCTTGGAGGGGGCAGTGAACACTGAAGCTTTCTTT. It specifies CASSLEGAVNTEAFF.

This clonotype was seen a handful of times. The chain is built from TRBV6-1 and TRBJ1-3; D gene unclear. Germline CDR1 and CDR2: MNHNS and SASEGT. The CDR3 has 17 amino acids. Trimming shortened V by 5 bases and J by 2 bases, and 19 bases separated the two germline ends. The CDR3 nucleotides read TGTGCCAGCAGTCCCGGGATTCGAAGCAGCCCTGGAAACACCATATATTTT. The encoded protein is CASSPGIRSSPGNTIYF.

V and J are TRBV6-2 or TRBV6-3 and TRBJ2-7; D perhaps matches TRBD2 (6 bases). The CDR3 has 17 residues. Between the trimmed V and J ends, which lost 0 bases and 3 bases, there was a span of 18 bases. CDR1 and CDR2 (germline): MNHEY, SVGEGT. The CDR3 protein is CASSYSIGRDFIYEQYF. CDR3 nucleotide sequence: TGTGCCAGCAGTTACTCGATCGGTCGGGACTTCATCTACGAGCAGTACTTC.

J is TRBJ2-7 and V is TRBV5-5; weak D call: TRBD1 (6 bases). Trimming took off 0 bases at V and 2 bases at J, with 9 bases between the two ends. CDR1 SGHKS and CDR2 YYEKEE come from the germline V gene (reference sequence). The CDR3 runs 14 residues. In DNA form, the CDR3 reads TGTGCCAGCAGCTTGGGGGCAGGGGCCTACGAGCAGTACTTC. It yields the protein CASSLGAGAYEQYF.

This clonotype was picked up a small number of times. V usage is TRBV28 and J usage is TRBJ2-3; 11 positions agree with TRBD2. The J segment lost 2 bases and the V segment lost 6 bases, leaving 1 base of the junction unmatched. This CDR3 contains 14 residues. Germline lookup yields CDR1 MDHEN and CDR2 SYDVKM. CDR3: CASRTSGNTDTQYF. The CDR3 bases are TGTGCCAGCAGGACTAGCGGGAACACAGATACGCAGTATTTT.

The chain joins TRBV15 to TRBJ1-4; D gene uncertain. Germline loops: CDR1 LNHNV, CDR2 YYDKDF (reference sequence). This CDR3 spans 13 amino acids. V was cut by 2 bases and J by 8 bases, with 9 bases left in between. The CDR3 protein is CATSRPYREKLFF. Here the CDR3 DNA reads TGTGCCACCAGCAGACCATACCGAGAAAAACTGTTTTTT.

The chain couples TRBV5-1 to TRBJ2-7, with TRBD2 matching 8 bases. The V gene's germline CDR1 is SGHRS and CDR2 YFSETQ. V lost 0 bases and J lost 4; bases outside the gene matches: 3. The CDR3 consists of 14 residues. The CDR3 sequence is CASSLVGGEYEQYF. The CDR3 DNA sequence: TGCGCCAGCAGCTTGGTCGGGGGGGAATACGAGCAGTACTTC.

The chain combines TRBV20-1 with TRBJ1-1; TRBD1 might be the D (6 bases). Trimming left V 4 bases short and J 6 bases short, with 12 bases between. There are 12 residues in the CDR3. Germline V gives CDR1 DFQATT, CDR2 SNEGSKA (reference sequence). Here the CDR3 DNA reads TGCAGTGCTATTGTGGGGGCCGCTGAAGCTTTCTTT. It encodes CSAIVGAAEAFF.

V gene TRBV18 combines with J gene TRBJ1-5; maybe TRBD1 (6 bases). The CDR3 has 14 amino acids. CDR1 KGHSH and CDR2 LQKENI come from the germline V gene. The V end was cut by 3 bases, the J end by 5 bases, with 11 bases between. The CDR3 spells CASSPGRTDQPQHF. The DNA of the CDR3 is TGTGCCAGCTCACCGGGGAGGACAGATCAGCCCCAGCATTTT.

This chain uses TRBV10-3 with TRBJ2-1; tentatively, D is TRBD1 (6 bases). The CDR3 spans 15 residues. The V end lost 0 bases, the J end lost 5 bases, and 11 bases lay between the germline ends. Germline V lookup: CDR1 ENHRY, CDR2 SYGVKD. Written as DNA, the CDR3 is TGTGCCATCAGTGAGTCGACTCAGGGGCACAATGAGCAGTTCTTC. Its translation: CAISESTQGHNEQFF.

This clonotype was counted between two and nine times. This chain joins TRBV5-1 and TRBJ1-2, with TRBD1 identical over 7 bases. CDR3 length: 14 amino acids. V lost 0 bases, J lost 6 bases, and 5 bases stayed unmatched. Germline CDR1 reads SGHRS; CDR2 reads YFSETQ. As DNA, the CDR3 is TGCGCCAGCAGCTTGGACGGACAGGCGAATGGCTACACCTTC. It codes for CASSLDGQANGYTF.

Turning to this clonotype: A much larger clone is a single base away; this may be a read error. The rearrangement links TRBV20-1 to TRBJ2-1; no definite D call. Per the germline V gene, CDR1 is DFQATT and CDR2 is SNEGSKA (reference sequence). V lost 0 bases and J lost 0, with 12 bases in between. The length of the CDR3 is 16 residues. The CDR3 bases are TGCAGTGCTAGAGATCTAAGAGGAGTCTCCTACAATGAGCAGTTCTTC. Its protein product is CSARDLRGVSYNEQFF.

V and J are TRBV28 and TRBJ2-1; 15 bases are shared with TRBD2. This CDR3 has 14 amino acids. Trimming at V came to 6 bases and at J to 8 bases, leaving 2 bases not matched to a gene. Germline CDR1 MDHEN, CDR2 SYDVKM. CDR3 protein: CASRRTSGRDEQFF. The CDR3 coding sequence is TGTGCCAGCAGGCGGACTAGCGGGAGGGATGAGCAGTTCTTC.

This chain uses TRBV14 with TRBJ2-7; maybe TRBD2 (5 bases). Germline lookup yields CDR1 SGHDN and CDR2 FVKESK. The CDR3 is 14 residues long. Trimming stripped 3 bases from V and 8 bases from J, with 17 bases between. CDR3 protein: CASSHESGRRKQYF. Here the CDR3 DNA reads TGTGCCAGCAGCCACGAGTCGGGTAGGAGGAAGCAGTACTTC. The full variable domain, with the rest looked up from reference TRBV14 and TRBJ2-7, is EAGVTQFPSHSVIEKGQTVTLRCDPISGHDNLYWYRRVMGKEIKFLLHFVKESKQDESGMPNNRFLAERTGGTYSTLKVQPAELEDSGVYFCASSHESGRRKQYFGPGTRLTVT.

This clonotype has only a few counts. V is TRBV4-1 and J is TRBJ2-5; D uncertain. With 0 bases removed from V and 7 bases from J, the gap between germline ends came to 15 bases. The CDR3 has 15 amino acids. CDR1 is MGHRA, CDR2 YSYEKL, per germline. The CDR3: CASSQEGSLRGTQYF. The CDR3 DNA is TGCGCCAGCAGCCAAGAGGGGTCCCTTCGAGGGACCCAGTACTTC.

The chain's CDR3 is CASDSSGRTDTQYF. CDR3 in DNA: TGTGCCAGCGACTCTAGCGGGCGGACAGATACGCAGTATTTT. The rearrangement links TRBV12-3 or TRBV12-4 to TRBJ2-3; 8 nucleotides match TRBD2. This CDR3 region has 14 residues. The trim removed 8 bases at V and 3 bases at J, leaving 7 bases unmatched.

This clonotype was observed a handful of times. The chain employs TRBV20-1 and TRBJ2-1; TRBD1 might be the D (5 bases). Trimming cost V 0 bases and J 4 bases, with 13 bases left between them. CDR3 length: 15 residues. CDR1 and CDR2 (germline): DFQATT, SNEGSKA (reference sequence). In DNA, the CDR3 is TGCAGTGCTAGAGATCAGGCAGGGATTTACAATGAGCAGTTCTTC. Translating it yields CSARDQAGIYNEQFF.

As for this clonotype: The germline gene is not matched at one end of the junction; a read error may be the cause. The V and J genes are TRBV20-1 and TRBJ2-7; 8 positions match TRBD1. Germline CDR1 reads DFQATT; CDR2 reads SNEGSKA (reference sequence). The CDR3 length is 16 residues. This CDR3 is CSARDLAGTGSHEQYF. The CDR3 nucleotides read TGCAGTGCTAGAGATTTAGCCGGGACAGGCTCCCACGAGCAGTACTTC.

The gene calls are TRBV5-1 and TRBJ1-6; D remains ambiguous. Germline-derived CDR1 and CDR2 are SGHRS and YFSETQ. There are 15 residues in the CDR3. Trimming stripped 0 bases from V and 10 bases from J, with 14 bases between. As DNA, the CDR3 is TGCGCCAGCAGCTTGGAGGGCGGCCCTCGGTCACCCCTCCACTTT. Residues: CASSLEGGPRSPLHF. The full variable domain, its missing parts supplied by reference TRBV5-1 and TRBJ1-6, is KAGVTQTPRYLIKTRGQQVTLSCSPISGHRSVSWYQQTPGQGLQFLFEYFSETQRNKGNFPGRFSGRQFSNSRSEMNVSTLELGDSALYLCASSLEGGPRSPLHFGNGTRLTVT.

This clonotype was detected many times. This chain uses TRBV12-3 or TRBV12-4 with TRBJ2-3, with 11 bases fitting TRBD1. This CDR3 comprises 15 residues. V was pared by 4 bases and J by 9 bases, with 9 bases of the junction left unmatched. The CDR3 DNA reads as TGTGCCAGCAGTTCACCGGGACAGGGGGAAGGAACGCAGTATTTT. Its protein product is CASSSPGQGEGTQYF.

Many counts were recorded for this clonotype. V is TRBV5-1 and J is TRBJ2-7, with 13 bases that match TRBD2. V dropped 4 bases and J dropped 2; count of bases not matched to a gene: 3. The germline V gene encodes CDR1 SGHRS and CDR2 YFSETQ. This CDR3 contains 15 residues. CDR3 nucleotide sequence: TGCGCCAGCAGCCCCACTAGCGGGGGGGCCTACGAGCAGTACTTC. As protein: CASSPTSGGAYEQYF. The full variable domain, with the rest looked up from reference TRBV5-1 and TRBJ2-7, is KAGVTQTPRYLIKTRGQQVTLSCSPISGHRSVSWYQQTPGQGLQFLFEYFSETQRNKGNFPGRFSGRQFSNSRSEMNVSTLELGDSALYLCASSPTSGGAYEQYFGPGTRLTVT.